A single sample is the source of the 18 T cell receptor beta chains below, sequenced in a study of T cells in narcolepsy. Libraries were prepared by immunoSEQ multiplex PCR; TCRdb keeps only in-frame clonotypes and omits some of them. In the table there are about 40,000 clones, around 89% of which are singletons. Sequenced: CD45RA- memory CD4+ T cells from PBMCs. Receptor source: a human donor with narcolepsy.

The DNA of the CDR3 is TGTGCCAGCAGCTTCCCGACCGGGGCCCACACAGATACGCAGTATTTT. This encodes CASSFPTGAHTDTQYF. The chain combines TRBV7-2 with TRBJ2-3; D is possibly TRBD1 or TRBD2 (5 bases each). CDR1 SGHTA and CDR2 FQGNSA come from the germline V gene. The CDR3 is 16 residues long. V was pared by 3 bases and J by 2 bases, with 15 bases between.

The V and J genes are TRBV18 and TRBJ1-1; possibly TRBD1 for D (5 bases). This CDR3 contains 16 residues. Germline V gives CDR1 KGHSH, CDR2 LQKENI. Trimming took 4 bases from V and 3 from J, leaving 18 bases between them. In nucleotides, the CDR3 is TGTGCCAGCTCACTGTTGAAGGGTGCCAGGGACACTGAAGCTTTCTTT. The encoded protein is CASSLLKGARDTEAFF. Looking up the rest from reference TRBV18 and TRBJ1-1 gives the full variable domain: NAGVMQNPRHLVRRRGQEARLRCSPMKGHSHVYWYRQLPEEGLKFMVYLQKENIIDESGMPKERFSAEFPKEGPSILRIQQVVRGDSAAYFCASSLLKGARDTEAFFGQGTRLTVV.

The genes are TRBV2 and TRBJ2-7; D possibly matches TRBD1 or TRBD2 (5 bases each). Germline V gene sequence: CDR1 SNHLY, CDR2 FYNNEI. The CDR3 has 13 residues. Trimming left V 8 bases short and J 6 bases short, with 17 bases between. CDR3: CASSIIGDGEQYF. The DNA of the CDR3 is TGTGCCAGCTCGATTATTGGGGACGGCGAGCAGTACTTC.

The rearrangement uses TRBV27 and TRBJ1-2; no clear D. Germline-derived CDR1 and CDR2 are MNHEY and SMNVEV (reference sequence). This CDR3 is 16 amino acids long. V was clipped by 8 bases and J by 6 bases, with 25 bases between them. CDR3 loop: CASAGIGPRGGNGYTF. The CDR3 DNA reads TGTGCCAGCGCAGGCATAGGTCCCCGGGGAGGGAATGGCTACACCTTC.

This chain joins TRBV7-8 and TRBJ1-5; 12 bases line up with TRBD1. J was trimmed by 6 bases and V by 2 bases; bases with no gene match: 5. There are 16 residues in the CDR3. Germline V gene sequence: CDR1 SGHVS, CDR2 FQNEAQ. The DNA for the CDR3 is TGTGCCAGCAGCTTAAGGACGGGACAGGGGGCTCAGCCCCAGCATTTT. This encodes CASSLRTGQGAQPQHF. Based on the CDR3 plus reference TRBV7-8 and TRBJ1-5, the full variable domain is GAGVSQSPRYKVAKRGQDVALRCDPISGHVSLFWYQQALGQGPEFLTYFQNEAQLDKSGLPSDRFFAERPEGSVSTLKIQRTQQEDSAVYLCASSLRTGQGAQPQHFGDGTRLSIL.

The rearrangement joins TRBV29-1 to TRBJ1-1; no definite D call. CDR1 is SQVTM, CDR2 ANQGSEA, per germline. The length of the CDR3 is 14 residues. Trimming removed 4 bases from V and 4 bases from J, with 16 bases in between. In nucleotides, the CDR3 is TGCAGCGTTGCGACCGCCTCCGGAAGCACTGAAGCTTTCTTT. As protein: CSVATASGSTEAFF. The variable domain in full, with the rest retrieved from reference TRBV29-1 and TRBJ1-1, is SAVISQKPSRDICQRGTSLTIQCQVDSQVTMMFWYRQQPGQSLTLIATANQGSEATYESGFVIDKFPISRPNLTFSTLTVSNMSPEDSSIYLCSVATASGSTEAFFGQGTRLTVV.

The chain has TRBV6-6 and TRBJ2-5, with TRBD2 identical over 9 bases. V dropped 0 bases and J dropped 9; count of bases not matched to a gene: 8. In germline, CDR1 is MNHNY, CDR2 SVGAGI (reference sequence). The length of the CDR3 is 15 residues. Written as DNA, the CDR3 is TGTGCCAGCAGTTACTCCCAGCAGGCGGGAGGGGCCCAGTACTTC. The encoded protein is CASSYSQQAGGAQYF.

This clone was counted between two and nine times. This chain links TRBV6-1 with TRBJ1-3; D unclear. Trimming took 4 bases from V and 5 from J, leaving 9 bases between them. This CDR3 is built from 13 residues. Germline CDR1 and CDR2: MNHNS and SASEGT. CDR3 in DNA: TGTGCCAGCAGTGTGGACGGGCGAAACACCATATATTTT. It encodes CASSVDGRNTIYF.

The chain couples TRBV6-4 to TRBJ1-1; tentatively, D is TRBD1 (6 bases). Trimming stripped 6 bases from V and 4 bases from J, with 12 bases between. The CDR3 is 13 residues long. From germline, CDR1 is MRHNA and CDR2 SNTAGT. CDR3 sequence (DNA): TGTGCCAGCAGAACTACAGGGACCACTGAAGCTTTCTTT. Translation: CASRTTGTTEAFF.

This clone was detected only once. The CDR3 DNA follows: TGTGCCAGCAGTAGGACAGGGGGCCCCTACGAGCAGTACTTC. Translation gives CASSRTGGPYEQYF. This chain joins TRBV6-1 and TRBJ2-7; 11 bases match TRBD1. CDR1 and CDR2 from the germline V gene are MNHNS and SASEGT. The CDR3 consists of 14 residues. V lost 5 bases and J lost 2; bases outside the gene matches: 2.

The chain combines TRBV5-4 with TRBJ1-1; D may be TRBD1 (5 bases). There are 14 residues in the CDR3. Germline CDR1 SGHNT, CDR2 YYREEE (reference sequence). Between the trimmed V and J ends, which lost 1 base and 4 bases, there was a span of 11 bases. The CDR3 reads CASSLRSRGTEAFF. DNA for the CDR3: TGTGCCAGCAGCTTGAGGTCGAGGGGCACTGAAGCTTTCTTT.

This clone was counted once. This chain joins TRBV14 and TRBJ2-5; D not resolved. The CDR3 length is 13 residues. Germline loops: CDR1 SGHDN, CDR2 FVKESK. V lost 1 base and J lost 1, with 4 bases in between. CDR3 sequence reads: CASSQGLQETQYF. The CDR3 region has the DNA TGTGCCAGCAGCCAAGGACTCCAAGAGACCCAGTACTTC.

J is TRBJ2-3 and V is TRBV4-3; 13 bases are a match to TRBD2. The V segment lost 0 bases and the J segment 4 bases; nucleotides outside the gene matches: 1. The CDR3 runs to 16 residues. Germline CDR1 LGHNA, CDR2 YSLEER. Here the CDR3 DNA reads TGCGCCAGCAGCCAAGAACTAGCGGGGGGGGCAGATACGCAGTATTTT. This encodes CASSQELAGGADTQYF.

CDR3 residues: CASSIGSGGARETQYF. For the CDR3, the DNA is TGTGCCAGTAGTATTGGGAGCGGGGGGGCTCGGGAGACCCAGTACTTC. The rearrangement uses TRBV19 and TRBJ2-5; TRBD2 aligns across 10 bases. This CDR3 contains 16 residues. CDR1 and CDR2 (germline): LNHDA, SQIVND (reference sequence). J was trimmed by 5 bases and V by 3 bases; bases with no gene match: 9.

V gene TRBV28 combines with J gene TRBJ1-2, with D possibly TRBD1 on 6 matching bases. The CDR3 is 17 amino acids. Deletions cut 5 bases from V and 8 bases from J, with 27 bases between. Germline CDR1 is MDHEN and CDR2 is SYDVKM. The CDR3 DNA sequence: TGTGCCAGCAGTCTAGGGCCGCCGGGGGGGCGCATTGTCGGCTACACCTTC. Encoded protein: CASSLGPPGGRIVGYTF.

This clone was detected only once. The V call is TRBV7-7, the J call TRBJ2-5, with 9 bases aligning to TRBD1. The CDR3 covers 14 residues. Germline V gene sequence: CDR1 SSHAT, CDR2 FNYEAQ (reference sequence). V lost 5 bases, J lost 2 bases, and 3 bases stayed unmatched. The CDR3 DNA reads as TGTGCCAGCAGCCCGGGGACAGGGCAAGAGACCCAGTACTTC. It yields the protein CASSPGTGQETQYF.

This clone occurred a few times. The rearrangement uses TRBV4-2 and TRBJ1-2; possibly TRBD1 for D (6 bases). This CDR3 region has 14 residues. Trimming pared 7 bases from V and 8 bases from J, leaving 20 bases between. Germline CDR1 reads LGHNA; CDR2 reads YNFKEQ. Here the CDR3 DNA reads TGTGCCAGCAACTACGAGAGGGGGGCGAGGGGCTACACCTTC. Its protein product is CASNYERGARGYTF.

The chain couples TRBV19 to TRBJ2-3; D is undetermined. The V end was cut by 2 bases, the J end by 5 bases, with 11 bases between. Germline CDR1 LNHDA, CDR2 SQIVND (reference sequence). CDR3 length: 14 residues. The CDR3 sequence is CASSIFRTVDTQYF. CDR3 nucleotides: TGTGCCAGTAGTATATTCAGGACCGTAGATACGCAGTATTTT.